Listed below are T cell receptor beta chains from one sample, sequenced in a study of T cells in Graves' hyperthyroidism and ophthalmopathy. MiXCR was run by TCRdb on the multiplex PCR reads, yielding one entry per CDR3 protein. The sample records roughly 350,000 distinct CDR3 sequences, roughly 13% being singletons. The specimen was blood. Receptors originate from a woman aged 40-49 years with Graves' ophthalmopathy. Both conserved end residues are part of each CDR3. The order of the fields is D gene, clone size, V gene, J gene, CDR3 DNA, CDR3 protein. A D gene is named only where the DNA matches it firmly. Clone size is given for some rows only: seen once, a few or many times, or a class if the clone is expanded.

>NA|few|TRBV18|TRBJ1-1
TGTGCCAGCTCACCTCGGCAGAGCAGGGGCACTGAAGCTTTCTTT
CASSPRQSRGTEAFF
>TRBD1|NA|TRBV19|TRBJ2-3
TGTGCCAGTAGTATATCTTCAGGGGGCGCATCAGATACGCAGTATTTT
CASSISSGGASDTQYF
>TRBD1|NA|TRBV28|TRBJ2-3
TGTGCCAGCAGTCCGGGCTGGGAAGGGGGCCCTGGGAGTACGCAGTATTTT
CASSPGWEGGPGSTQYF
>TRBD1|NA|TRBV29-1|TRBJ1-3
TGCAGCGTCGCCGACAGGGACTACACCATATATTTT
CSVADRDYTIYF
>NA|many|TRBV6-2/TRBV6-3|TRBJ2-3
TGTGCCAGCAGTACCGGGACGGCGCAGTATTTT
CASSTGTAQYF
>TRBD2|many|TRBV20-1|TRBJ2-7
TGCAGTGCTAGATCGGGACTAAAGCCCTACGAGCAGTACTTC
CSARSGLKPYEQYF
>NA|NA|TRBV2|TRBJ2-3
TGTGCCAGCAGTGATGCTAGGTTTGGATTAACAGATACGCAGTATTTT
CASSDARFGLTDTQYF
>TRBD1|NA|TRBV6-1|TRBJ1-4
TGTGCCACACAGGGGGCGGGAGAAAAACTGTTTTTT
CATQGAGEKLFF
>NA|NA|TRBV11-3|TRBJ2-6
TGTGCCAGCAGCTTTCGGGTCCCTGGGGCCAACGTCCTGACTTTC
CASSFRVPGANVLTF
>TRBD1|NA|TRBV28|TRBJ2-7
TGTGCCAGCAATACAGGGGGCAGCTTCCACGAGCAGTACTTC
CASNTGGSFHEQYF
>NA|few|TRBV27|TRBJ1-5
TGTGCGACGGGGCACAGGAGAAATCAGCCCCAGCATTTT
CATGHRRNQPQHF
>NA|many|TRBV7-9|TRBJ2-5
TGTGCCAGCAGCCCAGTACAAGAGACCCAGTACTTC
CASSPVQETQYF
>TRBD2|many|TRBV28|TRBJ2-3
TGTGCCAGCAGCCCTCCCGTTCCAGCGGGAGTTACAGATACGCAGTATTTT
CASSPPVPAGVTDTQYF